The 23 T cell receptor beta chains listed next were all sequenced from one sample in a study of spatial heterogeneity in lung cancer. Findings and caveats of the study: Mutation tallies in tumors tracked expanded intratumoral alpha and beta TCR counts.

These receptors have no identified antigens. As for time point: sample taken at primary tumor resection. Each CDR3 protein gets one entry after TCRdb re-called the 5' RACE reads with MiXCR. Among 12,000 or so distinct CDR3 sequences listed, just over 5% were seen once. The sequences come from lung tumor tissue, collected at surgery. Every receptor here comes from a male donor with early-stage non-small cell lung cancer.

This clonotype was seen at least ten times. This beta chain turned up in a library designed for alpha chains; as an off-target read, its abundance says little. The J gene is TRBJ2-2, the V gene TRBV24-1; 10 bases are shared with TRBD1. This CDR3 has 13 amino acids. CDR1 and CDR2 from the germline V gene are KGHDR and SFDVKD. J gave up 4 bases and V 9 bases, and 1 base lay outside the gene matches. The CDR3, as DNA: TGTGCCACCGGGGACAGGGGCACCGGGGAGCTGTTTTTT. This codes for CATGDRGTGELFF.

This clonotype has ten or more counts. The library was prepared for alpha chains; this beta chain is a stray read, so its frequency means little. The genes are TRBV20-1 and TRBJ2-3; 14 nucleotides line up with TRBD2. Germline-derived CDR1 and CDR2 are DFQATT and SNEGSKA (reference sequence). CDR3 size: 16 residues. The V gene end was trimmed by 4 bases and the J gene end by 7 bases; junction bases not matched to a gene: 10. The CDR3 DNA reads TGCAGTGCTAAACGCCGGGGGACTAGCGGGGGAAATACGCAGTATTTT. It codes for CSAKRRGTSGGNTQYF.

This clonotype was seen many times. Because the library targeted alpha chains, this beta chain is an off-target read whose size means little. This chain joins TRBV20-1 and TRBJ2-1; D may be TRBD1 (6 bases). The germline V gene encodes CDR1 DFQATT and CDR2 SNEGSKA (reference sequence). This CDR3 has 14 amino acids. V lost 4 bases and J lost 6, with 16 bases in between. The CDR3 reads CSAIYRVHGNEQFF. CDR3 bases: TGCAGTGCTATATACAGGGTTCACGGCAATGAGCAGTTCTTC.

This clonotype is medium-sized (0.01 to 0.1%) within its sample. With the library built for alpha chains, this beta chain is off target and its frequency is not meaningful. V gene TRBV5-1 combines with J gene TRBJ2-7, with D perhaps being TRBD1 or TRBD2 (5 bases each). V dropped 1 base and J dropped 3 bases, with 11 bases sitting between them. The CDR3 runs 14 residues. Germline CDR1 and CDR2: SGHRS and YFSETQ. The CDR3 DNA sequence: TGCGCCAGCAGCTTGACTTGGGACGACTACGAGCAGTACTTC. It encodes CASSLTWDDYEQYF. The full variable domain, in which reference TRBV5-1 and TRBJ2-7 provide the parts outside the CDR3, is KAGVTQTPRYLIKTRGQQVTLSCSPISGHRSVSWYQQTPGQGLQFLFEYFSETQRNKGNFPGRFSGRQFSNSRSEMNVSTLELGDSALYLCASSLTWDDYEQYFGPGTRLTVT.

By share, this clonotype ranks as medium-sized. Since it is a stray read in a library aimed at alpha chains, this beta chain has a size that is not meaningful. The genes are TRBV28 and TRBJ1-2, with 9 nucleotides matching TRBD1. The CDR3 is 15 residues long. CDR1 is MDHEN, CDR2 SYDVKM, per germline. The ends lost 0 bases at V and 6 bases at J; junction bases unmatched: 5. CDR3 bases: TGTGCCAGCAGTTTATGGACAGGGGGAGGCGATGGCTACACCTTC. It codes for CASSLWTGGGDGYTF.

At least ten counts were recorded for this clonotype. This beta chain came through as a stray read in a library set up for alpha chains, and its size says little. The chain employs TRBV6-1 and TRBJ1-5, with D unclear. V was shortened by 2 bases and J by 0 bases, with 11 bases between the two germline ends. There are 16 residues in the CDR3. The germline V gene encodes CDR1 MNHNS and CDR2 SASEGT. CDR3 residues: CASSETRVYSNQPQHF. As DNA, the CDR3 is TGTGCCAGCAGTGAAACGAGGGTATATAGCAATCAGCCCCAGCATTTT.

In its sample, this clonotype was seen many times. This beta chain is an unintended read in a library built for alpha chains; its size means little. CDR3: CASSLEDLRNGYTF. CDR3 DNA sequence: TGCGCCAGCAGCTTGGAGGACCTCCGAAATGGCTACACCTTC. This chain links TRBV5-1 with TRBJ1-2, with unresolved D. Germline V gene data show CDR1 as SGHRS and CDR2 as YFSETQ. This CDR3 spans 14 amino acids. The V end was cut by 0 bases, the J end by 6 bases, with 12 bases between.

This clonotype was seen just once. The library was built for alpha chains, so this beta chain is an off-target read and its size means little. The V and J genes are TRBV18 and TRBJ2-4, with D perhaps matching TRBD2 (6 bases). In germline, CDR1 is KGHSH, CDR2 LQKENI. V was cut by 4 bases and J by 3 bases, with 13 bases left in between. The CDR3 is 15 amino acids. For the CDR3, the DNA is TGTGCCAGCTCACACCGGGACTTGGACAAAAACATTCAGTACTTC. It specifies CASSHRDLDKNIQYF.

At least ten counts were recorded for this clonotype. Found in a library prepared for alpha chains, this beta chain is an off-target read, and its abundance has little meaning. This CDR3 reads CASSREVVRGGEEKLFF. For the CDR3, the DNA is TGCGCCAGCAGCCGAGAAGTGGTCCGGGGGGGCGAGGAAAAACTGTTTTTT. The genes are TRBV4-1 and TRBJ1-4, with D tentatively TRBD1 (6 bases). This CDR3 has 17 amino acids. From germline, CDR1 is MGHRA and CDR2 YSYEKL. Trimming pared 4 bases from V and 8 bases from J, leaving 23 bases between.

On this clonotype: Because the library targeted alpha chains, this beta chain is an off-target read whose size means little. This chain uses TRBV18 with TRBJ1-3; possible D gene TRBD1, 5 bases. V gave up 3 bases and J gave up 0 bases, with 15 bases separating them. Germline lookup yields CDR1 KGHSH and CDR2 LQKENI. This CDR3 contains 17 residues. CDR3 DNA sequence: TGTGCCAGCTCACCTCTGTGGGGCGGAGACTCTGGAAACACCATATATTTT. It specifies CASSPLWGGDSGNTIYF.

This clonotype was seen repeatedly, ten times or more. Because this beta chain is a stray read in a library intended to capture alpha chains, its abundance should not be given much weight. The chain combines TRBV7-2 with TRBJ1-5, with D uncertain. Germline loops: CDR1 SGHTA, CDR2 FQGNSA. The CDR3 contains 15 residues. Trimming cost V 2 bases and J 6 bases, with 14 bases left between them. Here the CDR3 DNA reads TGTGCCAGCAGCTTATACGGGGTTGAAGGTCAGCCCCAGCATTTT. Translating gives CASSLYGVEGQPQHF.

In its sample, this clonotype was seen many times. The size of this beta chain means little, since it is a stray read in a library made for alpha chains. The rearrangement joins TRBV7-2 to TRBJ1-3, with D perhaps TRBD1 (5 bases). Germline V gene sequence: CDR1 SGHTA, CDR2 FQGNSA. With 5 bases removed from V and 3 bases from J, the gap between germline ends came to 14 bases. The CDR3 totals 15 residues. CDR3 in amino acids: CASSINQGSGNTIYF. The CDR3 bases are TGTGCCAGCAGCATAAACCAGGGAAGTGGAAACACCATATATTTT.

This clonotype came up many times. Little can be read into the size of this beta chain, an off-target read in a library designed for alpha chains. The chain recombines TRBV7-9 with TRBJ2-5; the match to TRBD1 covers 8 bases. In germline, CDR1 is SEHNR, CDR2 FQNEAQ (reference sequence). The CDR3 loop spans 13 amino acids. Trimming cost V 6 bases and J 4 bases; bases outside gene matches: 4. The CDR3 loop reads CASRPGGGETQYF. The CDR3 nucleotides are TGTGCCAGCAGGCCAGGGGGCGGAGAGACCCAGTACTTC. The full variable domain, rest sourced from reference TRBV7-9 and TRBJ2-5, is DTGVSQNPRHKITKRGQNVTFRCDPISEHNRLYWYRQTLGQGPEFLTYFQNEAQLEKSRLLSDRFSAERPKGSFSTLEIQRTEQGDSAMYLCASRPGGGETQYFGPGTRLLVL.

This clonotype was recorded at least ten times. This beta chain is off target for a library built for alpha chains, so its abundance means little. This rearrangement joins TRBV6-5 to TRBJ1-2, with D unresolved. The CDR3 has 13 amino acids. Trimming took 2 bases from V and 4 from J, leaving 8 bases between them. In germline, CDR1 is MNHEY, CDR2 SVGAGI. CDR3 nucleotide sequence: TGTGCCAGCAGTTACCTCAGTTCCTATGGCTACACCTTC. Translation: CASSYLSSYGYTF.

This clonotype appeared many times. This beta chain is an off-target read within a library intended for alpha chains, so its frequency means little. The chain recombines TRBV7-9 with TRBJ1-2; D is possibly TRBD1 (5 bases). Germline V gene lookup returns CDR1 SEHNR and CDR2 FQNEAQ (reference sequence). Between the trimmed V and J ends, which lost 1 base and 4 bases, there was a span of 13 bases. The CDR3 length is 15 residues. CDR3 in DNA: TGTGCCAGCAGCTTAGTGGGCGGGGCCTCCTATGGCTACACCTTC. Translated: CASSLVGGASYGYTF.

Turning to this clonotype: A library prepared for alpha chains yielded this beta chain as an off-target read; its size is of little meaning. The genes are TRBV12-3 or TRBV12-4 and TRBJ2-1; D remains unclear. V was trimmed by 8 bases and J by 7 bases, leaving 15 bases between them. The CDR3 length is 13 residues. CDR3: CASDKGVRNEQFF. The CDR3 bases are TGTGCCAGCGATAAGGGTGTGAGGAATGAGCAGTTCTTC.

Note on this clonotype: A library prepared for alpha chains yielded this beta chain as an off-target read; its size is of little meaning. V usage is TRBV6-6 and J usage is TRBJ2-1; D possibly uses TRBD1 or TRBD2 (5 bases each). V was trimmed by 10 bases and J by 2 bases, leaving 12 bases between them. The CDR3 length is 13 residues. The germline V gene has CDR1 MNHNY and CDR2 SVGAGI (reference sequence). CDR3 protein: CATRDGAYNEQFF. The CDR3, as DNA: TGTGCCACCAGGGACGGAGCCTACAATGAGCAGTTCTTC.

Comments on this clonotype: Since the library was made to target alpha chains, this beta chain is a stray read and its abundance is not meaningful. The chain uses TRBV7-9 and TRBJ1-4; D gene uncertain. The CDR3 is made up of 15 amino acids. The germline gives CDR1 SEHNR, CDR2 FQNEAQ (reference sequence). V was cut by 1 base and J by 0 bases, with 6 bases left in between. DNA for the CDR3: TGTGCCAGCAGCTTAGATGGGGCAACTAATGAAAAACTGTTTTTT. Amino acids: CASSLDGATNEKLFF.

For this clonotype: The size of this beta chain means little, since it is a stray read in a library made for alpha chains. V and J are TRBV14 and TRBJ1-1; TRBD1 agrees at 7 bases. The CDR3 is 14 residues long. CDR1 and CDR2 from the germline V gene are SGHDN and FVKESK. J was trimmed by 11 bases and V by 1 base; bases with no gene match: 10. Written as DNA, the CDR3 is TGTGCCAGCAGCCAAGTCAGTAGGACAGGAAGGGCTTTCTTT. As protein: CASSQVSRTGRAFF.

This clonotype was observed at least ten times. This beta chain is off target for a library built for alpha chains, so its abundance means little. The rearrangement joins TRBV20-1 to TRBJ2-3; D perhaps matches TRBD2 (7 bases). Per germline, CDR1 DFQATT and CDR2 SNEGSKA (reference sequence). The V end was cut by 0 bases, the J end by 2 bases, with 15 bases between. The CDR3 spans 16 residues. The CDR3 sequence: CSARDLRGGYTDTQYF. The CDR3 nucleotides read TGCAGTGCTAGAGATCTGAGGGGGGGCTACACAGATACGCAGTATTTT.

Many counts were recorded for this clonotype. This beta chain is a stray sequence in a library constructed for alpha chains; its clone size is not meaningful. The genes are TRBV7-9 and TRBJ1-4, with D uncertain. The CDR3 length is 15 residues. Germline values: CDR1 SEHNR, CDR2 FQNEAQ (reference sequence). Trimming removed 5 bases at V and 0 bases at J, with 10 bases between. The CDR3 protein is CASSPDGTTNEKLFF. The CDR3 nucleotides read TGTGCCAGCAGCCCGGACGGAACAACTAATGAAAAACTGTTTTTT.

This clonotype has at least ten counts. Since it is a stray read in a library aimed at alpha chains, this beta chain has a size that is not meaningful. The chain carries TRBV21-1 and TRBJ2-7; whether TRBD1, the table's D call, matches the DNA was not checked. TRBV21-1 is a pseudogene segment. There are 14 residues in the CDR3. The CDR3, as DNA: TGTGCCAGCAGCAATTCGGCACAGGGCTACGAGCAGTACTTC. It translates to CASSNSAQGYEQYF.

This clonotype was seen at least ten times. With the library built for alpha chains, this beta chain is off target and its frequency is not meaningful. CDR3 sequence: CASSLASSSVALKAFF. The CDR3 DNA reads as TGTGCCAGCAGCTTAGCGTCCAGCAGCGTAGCCCTAAAAGCTTTCTTT. The V call is TRBV7-9, the J call TRBJ1-1; D remains ambiguous. V lost 0 bases and J 9 bases, leaving 20 bases between the germline ends. CDR3 length equals 16 residues. The germline V gene encodes CDR1 SEHNR and CDR2 FQNEAQ (reference sequence).